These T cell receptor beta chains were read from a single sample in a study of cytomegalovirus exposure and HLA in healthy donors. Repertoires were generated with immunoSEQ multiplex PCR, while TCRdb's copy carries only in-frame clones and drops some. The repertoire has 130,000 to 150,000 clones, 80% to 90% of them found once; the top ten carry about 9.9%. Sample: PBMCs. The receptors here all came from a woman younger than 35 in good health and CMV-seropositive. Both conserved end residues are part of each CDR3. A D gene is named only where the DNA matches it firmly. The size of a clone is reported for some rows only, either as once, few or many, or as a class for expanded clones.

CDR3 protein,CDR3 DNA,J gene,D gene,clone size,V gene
CSVDRTGGKTQYF,TGCAGCGTTGATAGGACAGGGGGAAAGACCCAGTACTTC,TRBJ2-5,TRBD1,once,TRBV29-1
CASSPGQDYEQYF,TGCGCCAGCAGCCCGGGACAGGACTACGAGCAGTACTTC,TRBJ2-7,TRBD1,.,TRBV5-1
CASSSGQGASYEQYF,TGTGCCAGCAGTAGCGGACAGGGGGCATCCTACGAGCAGTACTTC,TRBJ2-7,TRBD1,.,TRBV7-9
CACKVLGEKLFF,TGTGCCTGCAAAGTACTTGGTGAAAAACTGTTTTTT,TRBJ1-4,.,.,TRBV30
CASSQDSSTFYEQYF,TGTGCCAGCAGCCAAGACTCTAGCACTTTCTACGAGCAGTACTTC,TRBJ2-7,.,.,TRBV4-2
CASSLLEGATFKRPLHF,TGTGCCAGCAGTTTATTGGAGGGGGCCACCTTCAAGAGACCCCTCCACTTT,TRBJ1-6,TRBD1,once,TRBV28
CASSQVTGTTYGYTF,TGTGCCAGCAGCCAAGTTACCGGGACAACCTATGGCTACACCTTC,TRBJ1-2,.,.,TRBV4-2
CASSVYSGLNTGELFF,TGTGCCAGCAGCGTATATAGCGGGCTGAACACCGGGGAGCTGTTTTTT,TRBJ2-2,TRBD2,.,TRBV9
CASSLNPGGNTEAFF,TGCGCCAGCAGCTTGAACCCCGGGGGGAACACTGAAGCTTTCTTT,TRBJ1-1,.,.,TRBV5-1
CASSLSGGPSYEQYF,TGTGCCAGCAGCTTATCGGGGGGGCCCTCCTACGAGCAGTACTTC,TRBJ2-7,TRBD2,once,TRBV7-2
CASSTGTGGPYEQYF,TGCGCCAGCAGCACCGGGACAGGGGGCCCCTACGAGCAGTACTTC,TRBJ2-7,TRBD1,.,TRBV5-1
CASSLGLAVNTGELFF,TGTGCCAGCAGTTTGGGACTAGCGGTGAACACCGGGGAGCTGTTTTTT,TRBJ2-2,TRBD2,.,TRBV6-5
CAAAGGDSYEQYF,TGTGCCGCCGCCGGAGGGGACTCCTACGAGCAGTACTTC,TRBJ2-7,.,few,TRBV30
CASSPGASGGAGNIQYF,TGTGCCAGCAGCCCTGGGGCTAGCGGGGGGGCCGGGAACATTCAGTACTTC,TRBJ2-4,TRBD2,.,TRBV7-2
CASSSTGGREAFF,TGTGCCAGTAGTTCTACAGGGGGACGGGAAGCTTTCTTT,TRBJ1-1,TRBD1,.,TRBV19
CASSQPRAGIYEQYF,TGCGCCAGCAGCCAACCTAGGGCAGGGATCTACGAGCAGTACTTC,TRBJ2-7,.,.,TRBV4-1